Here is one TCR beta chain with its context. This specimen includes other DNA sequences encoding the same CDR3. Assignment of participants to cohorts was predicated upon participant-reported clinical history. The recovered donors of Cohort 3 showed two negative PCRs, clearance, or symptom resolution. Trimming at V came to 0 bases and at J to 3 bases, leaving 3 bases not matched to a gene. Looked up from germline, CDR1 is SGDLS and CDR2 is YYNGEE. This CDR3 is 16 amino acids long. Assay: immunoSEQ multiplex PCR; the TCRdb copy retains only in-frame clones and omits some. The sample lists around 200,000 clones, 75% to 90% occurring once. This specimen comes from a study of blood T cell repertoires in COVID-19.

The V gene is TRBV9, the J gene TRBJ2-2; 9 bases agree with TRBD1. The origin of this receptor is a man between 40 and 49 years old who had recovered from COVID-19. The specimen was PBMCs or T cells enriched from blood (not recorded which). CDR3 bases: TGTGCCAGCAGCGTAGCGGGACAGGGTTACACCGGGGAGCTGTTTTTT. Amino acid sequence: CASSVAGQGYTGELFF.